Sequencing of this T cell receptor (beta chain) was carried out in a study of cytotoxic CD8 clonotypes in ibrutinib-treated CLL. Study overall: Recorded responses included about 25 partial and 2 complete; following median approximately 5.5 years, approximately 15 stayed remitted and around twelve progressed.

Roughly 1.9 micrograms of genomic DNA (from cryopreserved PBMCs) were used for TCR beta libraries. The data were produced by immunoSEQ multiplex PCR, yet TCRdb's version contains in-frame clones alone and is incomplete. The sample contains 130,000 or so clones, less than 90% of which appear only once. On this clone: Its antigen remains unidentified.

Study-level results: Clonality went up at ibrutinib response and then declined back toward baseline at progression.

This CDR3 is built from 18 residues. Germline lookup yields CDR1 SGHTA and CDR2 FQGNSA. Trimming cost V 5 bases and J 8 bases, with 25 bases left between them. This sequence joins TRBV7-2 and TRBJ1-6; D ambiguous. The sequence derives from a human donor with chronic lymphocytic leukemia. The sample consisted of PBMCs, taken after 24 months of ibrutinib treatment. CDR3 sequence: CASSHRTSTKYNYSPLHF. The CDR3 region has the DNA TGTGCCAGCAGCCACCGAACGAGTACCAAATACAACTATTCACCCCTCCACTTT. Filled out from reference TRBV7-2 and TRBJ1-6, the complete variable domain reads GAGVSQSPSNKVTEKGKDVELRCDPISGHTALYWYRQSLGQGLEFLIYFQGNSAPDKSGLPSDRFSAERTGGSVSTLTIQRTQQEDSAVYLCASSHRTSTKYNYSPLHFGNGTRLTVT.